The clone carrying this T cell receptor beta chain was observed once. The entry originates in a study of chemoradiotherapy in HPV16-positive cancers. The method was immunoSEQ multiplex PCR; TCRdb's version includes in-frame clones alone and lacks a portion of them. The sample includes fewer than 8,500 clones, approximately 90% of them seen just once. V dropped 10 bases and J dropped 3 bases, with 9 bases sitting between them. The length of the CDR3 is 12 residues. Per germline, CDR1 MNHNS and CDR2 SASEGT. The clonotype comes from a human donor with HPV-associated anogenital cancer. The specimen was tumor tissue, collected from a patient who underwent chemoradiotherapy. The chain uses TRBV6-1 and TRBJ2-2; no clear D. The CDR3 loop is CAIRSYTGELFF. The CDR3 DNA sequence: TGTGCCATCAGAAGTTACACCGGGGAGCTGTTTTTT.